Listed here are 19 T cell receptor beta chains from one sample, sequenced in a study of blood T cells in healthy people across ages. A sample-barcoded 5' primer and a J-beta primer mix were used in a second PCR of roughly 7 to 12 cycles. In TCRdb, the 5' RACE reads were re-called with MiXCR into one record per CDR3 protein. The sample includes around 1,600,000 distinct CDR3 sequences, roughly 43% seen only once; the top ten take 4%. The sequenced material came from blood. The receptors derive from a woman aged 18-30 years in good health.

The rearrangement uses TRBV30 and TRBJ1-5; unclear D gene. The V end was cut by 0 bases, the J end by 0 bases, with 6 bases between. Per germline, CDR1 GTSNPN and CDR2 SVGIG (reference sequence). This CDR3 spans 14 amino acids. Here the CDR3 reads CAWSVGYSNQPQHF. The CDR3 bases are TGTGCCTGGAGTGTGGGGTATAGCAATCAGCCCCAGCATTTT.

The rearrangement uses TRBV12-3 or TRBV12-4 and TRBJ2-5; D might be TRBD2 (5 bases). The V and J ends lost 4 bases and 11 bases respectively, with 14 bases between them. There are 12 residues in the CDR3. DNA of the CDR3: TGTGCCAGCAGTTCAACCCCCTGGGAGCAGTACTTC. Amino acid sequence: CASSSTPWEQYF.

This clonotype was detected a few times. V and J are TRBV10-3 and TRBJ1-1; tentative D call: TRBD1 (6 bases). Trimming took off 10 bases at V and 1 base at J, with 10 bases between the two ends. CDR1 is ENHRY and CDR2 is SYGVKD in the germline V gene. This CDR3 is built from 12 residues. The CDR3 sequence is CATQGSNTEAFF. CDR3 nucleotides: TGTGCCACCCAGGGGTCGAACACTGAAGCTTTCTTT.

V and J are TRBV29-1 and TRBJ2-5, with D possibly matching TRBD1 (6 bases). The CDR3 is made up of 14 amino acids. V was pared by 4 bases and J by 5 bases, with 17 bases between. Germline V lookup: CDR1 SQVTM, CDR2 ANQGSEA. The CDR3 reads CSVVRIRGAETQYF. In DNA form, the CDR3 reads TGCAGCGTTGTGAGGATCAGGGGCGCGGAGACCCAGTACTTC.

This clonotype showed up just a few times. This chain joins TRBV4-1 and TRBJ2-5; the D is unclear. Germline-derived CDR1 and CDR2 are MGHRA and YSYEKL. The ends were cut back, 4 bases at V and 4 bases at J, with 10 bases in the middle. This CDR3 spans 13 amino acids. The CDR3 DNA sequence: TGCGCCAGCAGCCCGAATCTCAGAGAGACCCAGTACTTC. It is translated as CASSPNLRETQYF.

Only a few counts were recorded for this clonotype. CDR3 DNA sequence: TGCGCCAGCAGCCACCCCCGTCGACTAGCGGACTATGAGCAGTTCTTC. As protein: CASSHPRRLADYEQFF. The V call is TRBV4-1, the J call TRBJ2-1; 9 nucleotides match TRBD2. The CDR3 has 16 residues. V shed 3 bases, J shed 8 bases, and the junction held 11 bases outside the gene matches. In germline, CDR1 is MGHRA, CDR2 YSYEKL.

The chain links TRBV4-1 to TRBJ1-1; D call uncertain. Per the germline V gene, CDR1 is MGHRA and CDR2 is YSYEKL. This CDR3 is built from 14 residues. V lost 1 base and J 0 bases, leaving 6 bases between the germline ends. The CDR3 protein is CASSQVKMNTEAFF. CDR3 coding DNA: TGCGCCAGCAGCCAAGTGAAAATGAACACTGAAGCTTTCTTT.

The chain couples TRBV6-5 to TRBJ2-3, with D possibly TRBD1 on 6 matching bases. This CDR3 has 12 amino acids. The germline V gene encodes CDR1 MNHEY and CDR2 SVGAGI. Trimming shortened V by 5 bases and J by 9 bases, and 12 bases separated the two germline ends. The CDR3 loop reads CASSQTGSTQYF. CDR3 sequence (DNA): TGTGCCAGCAGTCAGACAGGTTCGACGCAGTATTTT.

The chain has TRBV7-2 and TRBJ2-3, with D perhaps matching TRBD2 (6 bases). Trimming left V 5 bases short and J 9 bases short, with 12 bases between. From germline, CDR1 is SGHTA and CDR2 FQGNSA. CDR3 length: 12 amino acids. CDR3: CASSLGLPTQYF. CDR3 DNA: TGTGCCAGCAGCCTGGGACTTCCAACGCAGTATTTT.

This clonotype was counted only a few times. This chain joins TRBV4-3 and TRBJ2-1; a possible D gene is TRBD1 (6 bases). V dropped 1 base and J dropped 6 bases, with 13 bases sitting between them. The CDR3 totals 15 residues. Germline values: CDR1 LGHNA, CDR2 YSLEER. The CDR3 region is CASSQVWTRGNEQFF. In DNA, the CDR3 is TGCGCCAGCAGCCAAGTTTGGACCAGGGGCAATGAGCAGTTCTTC.

The V gene is TRBV3-1, the J gene TRBJ2-3; perhaps TRBD1 as D (6 bases). The germline CDR1 and CDR2 sequences are LGHDT and YNNKEL (reference sequence). V lost 2 bases to trimming and J lost 2 bases, with 11 bases between them. This CDR3 has 15 residues. CDR3 DNA: TGTGCCAGCAGCCAACCAGGGGCCCTCACAGATACGCAGTATTTT. Its translation is CASSQPGALTDTQYF.

The chain carries TRBV12-3 or TRBV12-4 and TRBJ2-2, with 9 positions matching TRBD2. The CDR3 covers 15 residues. With V trimmed by 2 bases and J by 7 bases, 5 bases remained unmatched. This CDR3 is CASSLPSGIIGELFF. In DNA form, the CDR3 reads TGTGCCAGCAGTTTACCTAGCGGGATAATCGGGGAGCTGTTTTTT.

The chain has TRBV4-3 and TRBJ1-2, with D unclear. V gave up 1 base and J gave up 8 bases, with 11 bases separating them. In germline, CDR1 is LGHNA, CDR2 YSLEER. There are 13 residues in the CDR3. CDR3 nucleotides: TGCGCCAGCAGCCAAGGTCGAGGGAGGGGCTACACCTTC. Amino acids: CASSQGRGRGYTF.

This clonotype has a handful of counts. This chain uses TRBV2 with TRBJ2-2; D gene unclear. The CDR3 sequence is 13 residues long. The V gene lost 8 bases and the J gene lost 1 base, with 8 bases spanning the gap. Per germline, CDR1 SNHLY and CDR2 FYNNEI. The CDR3, as DNA: TGTGCCAGCGGTTACTGGAACACCGGGGAGCTGTTTTTT. It translates to CASGYWNTGELFF.

This clonotype occurred a few times. V gene TRBV6-2 or TRBV6-3 combines with J gene TRBJ2-2; D gene unclear. V lost 1 base to trimming and J lost 4 bases, with 4 bases between them. Germline V CDR1 and CDR2: MNHEY, SVGEGT. This CDR3 is built from 13 residues. This CDR3 is CASSYLGTGELFF. CDR3 sequence (DNA): TGTGCCAGCAGTTACTTGGGCACCGGGGAGCTGTTTTTT.

The rearrangement links TRBV5-1 to TRBJ1-1, with D possibly matching TRBD1 (5 bases). V lost 4 bases and J 8 bases, leaving 12 bases between the germline ends. Germline-derived CDR1 and CDR2 are SGHRS and YFSETQ. This CDR3 has 12 amino acids. The CDR3 protein is CASSPKGYEAFF. DNA for the CDR3: TGCGCCAGCAGCCCGAAGGGGTACGAAGCTTTCTTT. Filled out from reference TRBV5-1 and TRBJ1-1, the complete variable domain reads KAGVTQTPRYLIKTRGQQVTLSCSPISGHRSVSWYQQTPGQGLQFLFEYFSETQRNKGNFPGRFSGRQFSNSRSEMNVSTLELGDSALYLCASSPKGYEAFFGQGTRLTVV.

The genes are TRBV20-1 and TRBJ1-2, with 10 bases that match TRBD1. Trimming took 6 bases from V and 4 from J; bases not matched to a gene: 8. This CDR3 comprises 14 residues. The germline CDR1 and CDR2 sequences are DFQATT and SNEGSKA (reference sequence). The CDR3 DNA follows: TGCAGTGCACAGACAGGGGGCGCGGGCTATGGCTACACCTTC. Protein product: CSAQTGGAGYGYTF.

This sequence joins TRBV25-1 and TRBJ2-5; D is unresolved. CDR1 is MGHDK, CDR2 SYGVNS, per germline. The V end lost 8 bases, the J end lost 6 bases, and 22 bases lay between the germline ends. The CDR3 has 15 residues. CDR3: CASSERLLSDKTQYF. CDR3 sequence (DNA): TGTGCCAGCTCCGAGAGACTTCTCAGTGATAAGACCCAGTACTTC.

Comments on this clonotype: The DNA is left out, because the CDR3 cannot be placed on it with certainty; the CDR3 is given as TCRdb lists it. This chain connects TRBV29-1 to TRBJ2-7; the D call in the table, TRBD1, was not verified against the DNA. Germline V gene lookup returns CDR1 SQVTM and CDR2 ANQGSEA. A total of 10 residues make up the CDR3, ends included. The CDR3 protein is CSVVGQGSYF.